The 17 T cell receptor beta chains presented below share a single source sample, sequenced in a study of T cells in Graves' hyperthyroidism and ophthalmopathy. Amplified regions were TCR beta CDR3 sequences from RNA transcripts. First-round RT-PCR targeting the TCR CDR3 was performed with the HTBI primer set. TCRdb called the multiplex PCR reads again in MiXCR, with one record for every CDR3 protein. The sample shows about 420,000 distinct CDR3 sequences, approximately 14% of them seen only once. Sequencing was performed on blood. The receptors originated from a young woman with Graves' hyperthyroidism.

Regarding this clonotype: Just one base apart from a much larger clone, this may be a read error. The chain links TRBV20-1 to TRBJ2-7; tentative D call: TRBD1 (6 bases). Germline values: CDR1 DFQATT, CDR2 SNEGSKA (reference sequence). The CDR3 length is 14 residues. The CDR3 DNA is TGCAGTACTAGAAACCCAGGGGCGGACTACGAGCAGTACTTC. It specifies CSTRNPGADYEQYF.

Remarks on this clonotype: With a much larger clone just one base away, this may be a read error. The J gene is TRBJ2-5, the V gene TRBV12-3 or TRBV12-4, with TRBD2 identical over 14 bases. This CDR3 contains 20 residues. This chain's CDR3 is CASSDARLGLAGGVQETQHF. The DNA of the CDR3 is TGTGCCAGCAGTGACGCCCGGCTAGGACTAGCGGGAGGCGTCCAAGAGACCCAGCACTTC.

This chain connects TRBV7-9 to TRBJ2-3; tentatively, D is TRBD2 (6 bases). Germline-derived CDR1 and CDR2 are SEHNR and FQNEAQ (reference sequence). Trimming removed 5 bases at V and 0 bases at J, with 15 bases between. The CDR3 loop spans 16 amino acids. CDR3 protein: CASSLTSGTSTDTQYF. The CDR3 DNA is TGTGCCAGCAGCCTGACGTCGGGGACTAGCACAGATACGCAGTATTTT.

The sample holds many counts of this clonotype. The rearrangement uses TRBV19 and TRBJ2-7, with TRBD1 matching 8 bases. V gave up 9 bases and J gave up 2 bases; unmatched junction bases: 12. Germline assignment: CDR1 LNHDA and CDR2 SQIVND (reference sequence). The CDR3 runs to 15 residues. CDR3 DNA sequence: TGTGCCAGATCAAAAGGCCGGGACAGGACCTACGAGCAGTACTTC. Translation gives CARSKGRDRTYEQYF.

This clonotype was counted at least ten times. V gene TRBV30 combines with J gene TRBJ2-7; TRBD2 might be the D (5 bases). The CDR3 spans 11 residues. Trimming left V 2 bases short and J 4 bases short, with 6 bases between. Germline V gene data show CDR1 as GTSNPN and CDR2 as SVGIG (reference sequence). CDR3 region: CAWSRGYEQYF. The CDR3 DNA reads as TGTGCCTGGAGTCGAGGGTACGAGCAGTACTTC.

This chain links TRBV9 with TRBJ2-7; possible D gene TRBD2, 6 bases. V gave up 4 bases and J gave up 5 bases, with 19 bases separating them. The CDR3 spans 15 residues. Germline CDR1 reads SGDLS; CDR2 reads YYNGEE. The CDR3 DNA is TGTGCCAGCAGCCCCCGGGGGTTTTCTGATAACGAGCAGTACTTC. Translating it yields CASSPRGFSDNEQYF.

This clonotype showed up many times. CDR3 DNA sequence: TGTGCCAGCACCCCCGTTTCTGCTGAAGCTTTCTTT. This sequence encodes CASTPVSAEAFF. The rearrangement links TRBV6-1 to TRBJ1-1; no firm D call. Trimming took 7 bases from V and 6 from J, leaving 12 bases between them. The CDR3 is 12 amino acids. Looked up from germline, CDR1 is MNHNS and CDR2 is SASEGT.

As for this clonotype: This may be a read error, as it is one base from a much larger clone. CDR3 in amino acids: CATRSEGVGYNEQYF. In DNA form, the CDR3 reads TGTGCCACCCGATCGGAGGGAGTGGGTTACAATGAGCAGTACTTC. This rearrangement joins TRBV12-3 or TRBV12-4 to TRBJ2-1; TRBD2 is a possible D gene (6 bases). The DNA matches TRBJ2-7 better at its end, which makes the J call doubtful. The CDR3 totals 15 residues.

This clonotype was counted at least ten times. The DNA for the CDR3 is TGCGCCAGCAGCCGGGAGGCCGAGGAGGAGCAGTACTTC. Translation gives CASSREAEEEQYF. The V call is TRBV5-1, the J call TRBJ2-7, with 7 bases matching TRBD2. Germline-derived CDR1 and CDR2 are SGHRS and YFSETQ. Trimming took 4 bases from V and 7 from J; bases not matched to a gene: 8. The CDR3 totals 13 residues. The whole variable domain, filled in from reference TRBV5-1 and TRBJ2-7, reads KAGVTQTPRYLIKTRGQQVTLSCSPISGHRSVSWYQQTPGQGLQFLFEYFSETQRNKGNFPGRFSGRQFSNSRSEMNVSTLELGDSALYLCASSREAEEEQYFGPGTRLTVT.

The chain employs TRBV30 and TRBJ1-4, with 9 bases identical to TRBD1. CDR1 and CDR2 (germline): GTSNPN, SVGIG (reference sequence). The CDR3 consists of 15 residues. Trimming removed 3 bases from V and 1 base from J; junction bases left unmatched: 3. DNA for the CDR3: TGTGCCTGGAGGGAGACAGGGGGAACTAATGAAAAACTGTTTTTT. It encodes CAWRETGGTNEKLFF.

This clonotype was counted many times. The chain has TRBV12-3 or TRBV12-4 and TRBJ2-3, with a possible D match to TRBD1 (6 bases). V shed 5 bases and J shed 2 bases, with 11 bases lying between them. The CDR3 loop spans 14 amino acids. The CDR3 spells CASSPRQVTDTQYF. For the CDR3, the DNA is TGTGCCAGCAGTCCCAGACAGGTCACAGATACGCAGTATTTT.

This clonotype was detected many times. The gene calls are TRBV30 and TRBJ2-2, with 7 bases that match TRBD2. Germline assignment: CDR1 GTSNPN and CDR2 SVGIG (reference sequence). CDR3 length: 15 residues. With V trimmed by 7 bases and J by 3 bases, 11 bases remained unmatched. The CDR3 DNA reads TGTGCCTCCGAGCCGGGACTAAGCCACACCGGGGAGCTGTTTTTT. Protein: CASEPGLSHTGELFF. Using reference TRBV30 and TRBJ2-2 for the parts outside the CDR3, the full variable domain is SQTIHQWPATLVQPVGSPLSLECTVEGTSNPNLYWYRQAAGRGLQLLFYSVGIGQISSEVPQNLSASRPQDRQFILSSKKLLLSDSGFYLCASEPGLSHTGELFFGEGSRLTVL.

This clonotype was counted many times. The V and J genes are TRBV7-2 and TRBJ2-3; 12 nucleotides match TRBD2. The germline gives CDR1 SGHTA, CDR2 FQGNSA. The J segment lost 4 bases and the V segment lost 8 bases, leaving 7 bases of the junction unmatched. The CDR3 loop spans 15 amino acids. CDR3 loop: CASEQLAGGSDTQYF. In nucleotides, the CDR3 is TGTGCCAGCGAGCAGCTAGCGGGAGGGTCAGATACGCAGTATTTT.

V is TRBV24-1 and J is TRBJ2-1; D gene ambiguous. The germline V and J ends were trimmed by 3 bases and 2 bases, with 10 bases remaining between them. Germline assignment: CDR1 KGHDR and CDR2 SFDVKD. The CDR3 is made up of 15 amino acids. CDR3 residues: CATSDRQVPYNEQFF. The CDR3, as DNA: TGTGCCACCAGTGATAGGCAGGTTCCCTACAATGAGCAGTTCTTC.

The chain has TRBV7-9 and TRBJ2-7; 10 positions agree with TRBD2. CDR1 SEHNR and CDR2 FQNEAQ come from the germline V gene (reference sequence). The V segment lost 4 bases and the J segment 4 bases; nucleotides outside the gene matches: 4. This CDR3 region has 14 residues. The CDR3 reads CASSSTSGLYEQYF. DNA for the CDR3: TGTGCCAGCAGCTCGACTAGCGGGCTTTACGAGCAGTACTTC.

The V call is TRBV5-6, the J call TRBJ2-1, with 11 bases identical to TRBD2. The CDR3 contains 15 residues. V shed 4 bases, J shed 5 bases, and the junction held 5 bases outside the gene matches. Germline V lookup: CDR1 SGHDT, CDR2 YYEEEE. The CDR3 sequence: CASSGGLAGNNEQFF. CDR3 in DNA: TGTGCCAGCAGCGGAGGACTAGCGGGTAACAATGAGCAGTTCTTC.

There are many counts of this clonotype. The chain carries TRBV12-3 or TRBV12-4 and TRBJ1-5; D may be TRBD1 (5 bases). The CDR3 is made up of 15 amino acids. V lost 4 bases to trimming and J lost 2 bases, with 12 bases between them. CDR3 sequence (DNA): TGTGCCAGCAGTTCGGAGGGGAGCGGCAATCAGCCCCAGCATTTT. Protein: CASSSEGSGNQPQHF.